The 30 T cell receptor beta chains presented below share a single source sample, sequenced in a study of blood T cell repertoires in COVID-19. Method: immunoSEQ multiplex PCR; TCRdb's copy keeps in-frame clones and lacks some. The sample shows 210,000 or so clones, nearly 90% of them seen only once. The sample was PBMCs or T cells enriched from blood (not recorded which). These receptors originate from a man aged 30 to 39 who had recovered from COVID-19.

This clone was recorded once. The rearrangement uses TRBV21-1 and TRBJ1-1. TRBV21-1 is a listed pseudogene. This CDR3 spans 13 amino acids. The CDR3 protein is CASSPRNDTEAFF. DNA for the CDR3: TGTGCCAGCAGCCCGCGCAACGACACTGAAGCTTTCTTT.

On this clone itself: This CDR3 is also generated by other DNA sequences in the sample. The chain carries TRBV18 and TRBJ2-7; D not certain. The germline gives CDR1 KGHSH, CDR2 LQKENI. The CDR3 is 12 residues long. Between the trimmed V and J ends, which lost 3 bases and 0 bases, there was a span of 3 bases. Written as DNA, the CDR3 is TGTGCCAGCTCACCTAACTCCTACGAGCAGTACTTC. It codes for CASSPNSYEQYF.

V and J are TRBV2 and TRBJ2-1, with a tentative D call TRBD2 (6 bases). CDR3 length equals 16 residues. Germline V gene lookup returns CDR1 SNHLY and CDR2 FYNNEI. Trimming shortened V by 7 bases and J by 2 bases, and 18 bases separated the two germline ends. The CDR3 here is CASKVFSGLTYNEQFF. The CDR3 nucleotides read TGTGCCAGCAAAGTCTTTTCGGGACTGACCTACAATGAGCAGTTCTTC.

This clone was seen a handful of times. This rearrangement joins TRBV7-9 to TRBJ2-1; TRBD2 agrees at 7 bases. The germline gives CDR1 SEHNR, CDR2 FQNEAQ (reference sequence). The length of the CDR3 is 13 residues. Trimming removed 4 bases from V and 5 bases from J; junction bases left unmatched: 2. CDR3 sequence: CASSSSGNNEQFF. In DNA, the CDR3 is TGTGCCAGCAGCTCTAGCGGAAACAATGAGCAGTTCTTC.

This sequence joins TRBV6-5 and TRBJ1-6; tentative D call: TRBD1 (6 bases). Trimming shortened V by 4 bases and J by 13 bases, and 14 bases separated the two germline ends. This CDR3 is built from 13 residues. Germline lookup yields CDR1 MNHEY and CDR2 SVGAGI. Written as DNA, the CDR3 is TGTGCCAGCAGTTCGGGGGGGCTGCTTCCCCTCCACTTT. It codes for CASSSGGLLPLHF.

The CDR3 DNA follows: TGTGCCAGCAGTCTACAGAGTGAAGCTTTCTTT. Protein sequence: CASSLQSEAFF. J is TRBJ1-1 and V is TRBV5-6, with D unresolved. Trimming stripped 5 bases from V and 7 bases from J, with 9 bases between. The CDR3 runs 11 residues. Germline loops: CDR1 SGHDT, CDR2 YYEEEE.

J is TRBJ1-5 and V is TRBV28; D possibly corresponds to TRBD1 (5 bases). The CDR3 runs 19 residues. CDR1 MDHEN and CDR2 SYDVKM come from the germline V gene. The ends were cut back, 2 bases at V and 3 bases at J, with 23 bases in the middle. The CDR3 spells CASSLEVFLRGAANQPQHF. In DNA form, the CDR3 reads TGTGCCAGCAGTTTAGAAGTGTTTTTACGCGGGGCGGCCAATCAGCCCCAGCATTTT. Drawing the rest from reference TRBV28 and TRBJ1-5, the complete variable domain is DVKVTQSSRYLVKRTGEKVFLECVQDMDHENMFWYRQDPGLGLRLIYFSYDVKMKEKGDIPEGYSVSREKKERFSLILESASTNQTSMYLCASSLEVFLRGAANQPQHFGDGTRLSIL.

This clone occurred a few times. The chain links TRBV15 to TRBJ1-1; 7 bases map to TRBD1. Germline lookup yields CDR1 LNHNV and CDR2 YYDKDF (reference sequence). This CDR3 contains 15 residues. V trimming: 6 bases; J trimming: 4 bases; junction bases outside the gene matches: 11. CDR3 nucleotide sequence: TGTGCCACCAGGGGACCTCAGGGGGTTGCCACTGAAGCTTTCTTT. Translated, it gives CATRGPQGVATEAFF.

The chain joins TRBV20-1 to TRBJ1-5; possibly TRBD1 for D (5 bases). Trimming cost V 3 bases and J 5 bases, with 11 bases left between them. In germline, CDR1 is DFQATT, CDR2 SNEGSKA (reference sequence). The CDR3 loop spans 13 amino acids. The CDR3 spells CSASGGEDQPQHF. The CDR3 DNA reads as TGCAGTGCTAGTGGGGGGGAGGATCAGCCCCAGCATTTT.

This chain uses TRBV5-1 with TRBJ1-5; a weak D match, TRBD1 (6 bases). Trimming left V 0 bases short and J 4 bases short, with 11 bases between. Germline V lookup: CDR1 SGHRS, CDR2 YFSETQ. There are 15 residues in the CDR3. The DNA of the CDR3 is TGCGCCAGCAGCTTGGAAGGACAGCAGAATCAGCCCCAGCATTTT. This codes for CASSLEGQQNQPQHF.

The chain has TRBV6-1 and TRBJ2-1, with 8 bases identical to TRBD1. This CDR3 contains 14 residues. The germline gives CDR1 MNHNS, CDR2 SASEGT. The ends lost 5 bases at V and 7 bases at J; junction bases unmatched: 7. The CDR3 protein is CASSPGTGLNEQFF. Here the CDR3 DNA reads TGTGCCAGCAGTCCCGGGACAGGACTTAATGAGCAGTTCTTC.

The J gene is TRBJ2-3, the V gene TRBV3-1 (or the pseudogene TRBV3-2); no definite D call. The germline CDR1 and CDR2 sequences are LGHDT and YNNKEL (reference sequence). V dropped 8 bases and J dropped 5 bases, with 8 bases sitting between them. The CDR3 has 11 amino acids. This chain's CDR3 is CASRVGDTQYF. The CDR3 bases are TGTGCCAGCCGGGTTGGAGATACGCAGTATTTT.

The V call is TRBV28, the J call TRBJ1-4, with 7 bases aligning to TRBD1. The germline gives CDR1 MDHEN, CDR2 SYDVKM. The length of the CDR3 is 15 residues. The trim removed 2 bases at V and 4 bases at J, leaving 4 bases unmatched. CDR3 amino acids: CASSLRDRSNEKLFF. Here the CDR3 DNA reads TGTGCCAGCAGTTTACGGGACAGAAGTAATGAAAAACTGTTTTTT.

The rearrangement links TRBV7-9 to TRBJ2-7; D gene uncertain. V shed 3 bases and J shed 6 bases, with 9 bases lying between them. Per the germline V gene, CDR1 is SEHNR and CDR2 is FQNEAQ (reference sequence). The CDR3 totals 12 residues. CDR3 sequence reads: CASSFFFGEQYF. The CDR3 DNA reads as TGTGCCAGCAGCTTTTTTTTCGGCGAGCAGTACTTC.

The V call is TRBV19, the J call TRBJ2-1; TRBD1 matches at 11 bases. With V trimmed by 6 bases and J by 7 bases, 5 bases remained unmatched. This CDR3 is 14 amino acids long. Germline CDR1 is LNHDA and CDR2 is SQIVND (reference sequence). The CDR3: CASRKGTGGNEQFF. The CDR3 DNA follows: TGTGCCAGTAGGAAAGGGACAGGGGGGAATGAGCAGTTCTTC.

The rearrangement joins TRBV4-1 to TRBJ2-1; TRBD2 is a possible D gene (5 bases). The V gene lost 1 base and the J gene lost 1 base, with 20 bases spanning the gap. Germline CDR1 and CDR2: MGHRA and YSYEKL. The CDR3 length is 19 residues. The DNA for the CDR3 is TGCGCCAGCAGCCAAGGTTCCGGACTTGGGAGTGGGTCCTACAATGAGCAGTTCTTC. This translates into CASSQGSGLGSGSYNEQFF.

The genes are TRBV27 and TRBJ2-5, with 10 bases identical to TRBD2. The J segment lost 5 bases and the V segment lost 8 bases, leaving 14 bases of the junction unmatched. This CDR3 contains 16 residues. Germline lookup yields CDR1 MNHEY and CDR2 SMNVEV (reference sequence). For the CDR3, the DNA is TGTGCCAGCGGGGGGAGGACTAGCGGCTTGGGGGAGACCCAGTACTTC. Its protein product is CASGGRTSGLGETQYF.

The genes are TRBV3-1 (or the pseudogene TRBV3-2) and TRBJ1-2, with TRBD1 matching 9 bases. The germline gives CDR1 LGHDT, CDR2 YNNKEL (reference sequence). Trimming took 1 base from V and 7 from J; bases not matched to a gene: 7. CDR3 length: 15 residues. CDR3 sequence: CASSQGGTGLGGYTF. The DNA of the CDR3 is TGTGCCAGCAGCCAAGGGGGGACAGGGCTGGGTGGCTACACCTTC.

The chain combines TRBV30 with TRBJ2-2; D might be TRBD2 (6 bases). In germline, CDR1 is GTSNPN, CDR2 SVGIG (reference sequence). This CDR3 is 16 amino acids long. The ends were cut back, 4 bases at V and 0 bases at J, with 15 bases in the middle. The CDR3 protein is CAWTGGANPNTGELFF. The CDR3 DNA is TGTGCCTGGACCGGAGGGGCAAACCCGAACACCGGGGAGCTGTTTTTT.

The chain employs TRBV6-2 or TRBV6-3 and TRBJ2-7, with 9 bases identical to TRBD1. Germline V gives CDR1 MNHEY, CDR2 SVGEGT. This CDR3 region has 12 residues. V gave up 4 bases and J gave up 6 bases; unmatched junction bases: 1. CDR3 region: CASSLTGGEQYF. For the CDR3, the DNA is TGTGCCAGCAGTTTGACAGGGGGCGAGCAGTACTTC.

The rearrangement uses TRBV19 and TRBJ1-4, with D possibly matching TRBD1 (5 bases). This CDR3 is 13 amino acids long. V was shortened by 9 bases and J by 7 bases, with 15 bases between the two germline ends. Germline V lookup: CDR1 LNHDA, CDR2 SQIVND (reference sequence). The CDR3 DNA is TGTGCCAGCCAGGGTTGGCGGGGTGAAAAACTGTTTTTT. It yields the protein CASQGWRGEKLFF.

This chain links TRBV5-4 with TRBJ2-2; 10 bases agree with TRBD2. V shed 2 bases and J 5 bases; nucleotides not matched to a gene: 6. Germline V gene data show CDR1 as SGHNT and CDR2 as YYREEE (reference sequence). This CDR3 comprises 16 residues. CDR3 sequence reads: CASSFNSGRRTGELFF. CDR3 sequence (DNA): TGTGCCAGCAGCTTCAATAGCGGGAGGCGGACCGGGGAGCTGTTTTTT.

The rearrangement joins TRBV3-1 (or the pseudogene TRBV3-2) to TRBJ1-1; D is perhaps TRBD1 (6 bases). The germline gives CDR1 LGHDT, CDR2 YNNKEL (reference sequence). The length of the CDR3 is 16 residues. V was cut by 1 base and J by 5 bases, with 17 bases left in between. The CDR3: CASSQGTGTWGTEAFF. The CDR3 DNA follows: TGTGCCAGCAGCCAAGGAACAGGGACCTGGGGGACTGAAGCTTTCTTT.

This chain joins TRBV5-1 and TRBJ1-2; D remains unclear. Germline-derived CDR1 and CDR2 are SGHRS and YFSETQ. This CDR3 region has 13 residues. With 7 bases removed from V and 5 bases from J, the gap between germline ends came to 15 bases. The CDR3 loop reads CASALEGGYGYTF. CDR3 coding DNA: TGCGCCAGCGCCCTGGAGGGCGGATATGGCTACACCTTC.

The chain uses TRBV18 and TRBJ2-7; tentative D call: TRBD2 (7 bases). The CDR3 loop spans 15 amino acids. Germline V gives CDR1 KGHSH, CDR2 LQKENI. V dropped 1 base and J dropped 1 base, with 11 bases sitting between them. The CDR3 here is CASSPQGGGSYEQYF. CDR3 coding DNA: TGTGCCAGCTCACCACAGGGAGGGGGATCCTACGAGCAGTACTTC. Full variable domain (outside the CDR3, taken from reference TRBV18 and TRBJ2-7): NAGVMQNPRHLVRRRGQEARLRCSPMKGHSHVYWYRQLPEEGLKFMVYLQKENIIDESGMPKERFSAEFPKEGPSILRIQQVVRGDSAAYFCASSPQGGGSYEQYFGPGTRLTVT.

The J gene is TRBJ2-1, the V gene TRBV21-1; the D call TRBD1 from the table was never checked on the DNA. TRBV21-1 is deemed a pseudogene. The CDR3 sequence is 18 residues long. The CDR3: CASRVGISGVTRENEQFF. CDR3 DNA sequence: TGTGCCAGCAGAGTTGGTATTTCAGGGGTCACCCGAGAGAATGAGCAGTTCTTC.

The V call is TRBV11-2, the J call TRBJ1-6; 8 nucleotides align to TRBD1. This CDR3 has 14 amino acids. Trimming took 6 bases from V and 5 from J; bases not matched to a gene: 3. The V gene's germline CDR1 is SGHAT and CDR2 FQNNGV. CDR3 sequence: CASSQTGDNSPLHF. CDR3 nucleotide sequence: TGTGCCAGCAGTCAGACAGGGGATAATTCACCCCTCCACTTT.

The CDR3 DNA reads TGTGCCAGCACTTTTTCTCCCAGGGAATCTAATAAGTACACCTTC. This gives the protein CASTFSPRESNKYTF. This chain links TRBV27 with TRBJ1-2; D possibly corresponds to TRBD1 (5 bases). The CDR3 has 15 amino acids. Germline CDR1 reads MNHEY; CDR2 reads SMNVEV (reference sequence). V lost 7 bases and J lost 11, with 26 bases in between.

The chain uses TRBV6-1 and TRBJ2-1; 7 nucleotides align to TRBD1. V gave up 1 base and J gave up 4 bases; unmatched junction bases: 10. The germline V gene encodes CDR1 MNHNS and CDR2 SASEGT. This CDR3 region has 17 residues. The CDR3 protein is CASSEEDWGTEYNEQFF. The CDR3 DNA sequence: TGTGCCAGCAGTGAAGAAGATTGGGGGACAGAGTACAATGAGCAGTTCTTC.

CDR3 DNA: TGTGCCAGCAGCGGCATCCCGGGACAGGGGAGAACCGGGGAGCTGTTTTTT. It is translated as CASSGIPGQGRTGELFF. The V gene is TRBV5-6, the J gene TRBJ2-2, with TRBD1 identical over 10 bases. Trimming at V came to 4 bases and at J to 5 bases, leaving 11 bases not matched to a gene. Germline CDR1 and CDR2: SGHDT and YYEEEE. The CDR3 sequence is 17 residues long.